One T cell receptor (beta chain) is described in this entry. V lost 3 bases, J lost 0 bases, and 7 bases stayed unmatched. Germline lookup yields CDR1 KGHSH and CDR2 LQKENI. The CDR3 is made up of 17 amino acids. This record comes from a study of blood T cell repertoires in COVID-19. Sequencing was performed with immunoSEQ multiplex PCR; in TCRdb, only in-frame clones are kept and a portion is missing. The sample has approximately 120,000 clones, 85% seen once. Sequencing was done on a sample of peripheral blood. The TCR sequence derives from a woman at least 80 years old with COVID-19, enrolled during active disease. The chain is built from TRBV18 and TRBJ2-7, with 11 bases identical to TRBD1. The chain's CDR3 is CASSPVPGQGDSYEQYF. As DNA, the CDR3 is TGTGCCAGCTCACCGGTTCCGGGACAGGGGGACTCCTACGAGCAGTACTTC. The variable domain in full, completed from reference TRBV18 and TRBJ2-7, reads NAGVMQNPRHLVRRRGQEARLRCSPMKGHSHVYWYRQLPEEGLKFMVYLQKENIIDESGMPKERFSAEFPKEGPSILRIQQVVRGDSAAYFCASSPVPGQGDSYEQYFGPGTRLTVT.